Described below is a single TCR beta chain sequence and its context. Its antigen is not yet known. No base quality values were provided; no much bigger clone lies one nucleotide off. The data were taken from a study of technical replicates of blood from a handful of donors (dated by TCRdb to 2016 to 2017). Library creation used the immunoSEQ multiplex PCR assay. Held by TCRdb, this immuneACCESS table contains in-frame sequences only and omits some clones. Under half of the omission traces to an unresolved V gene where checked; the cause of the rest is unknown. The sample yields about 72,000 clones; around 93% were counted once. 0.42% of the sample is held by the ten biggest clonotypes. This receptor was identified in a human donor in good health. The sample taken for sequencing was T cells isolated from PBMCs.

The nucleotide sequence is TGTGCCAGCAGTGAGACTCCAGGGGGCGGAGTCCGAAACTATGGCTACACCTTC. Translated, it reads CASSETPGGGVRNYGYTF. The rearranged segments are TRBV6-1 and TRBJ1-2, with TRBD1 identical over 8 junction bases. The germline V end is reduced by 3 bases and the J end by 2 bases; junction bases left unmatched: 14. CDR1 and CDR2 are read off the germline V gene as MNHNS and SASEGT. From the cysteine up to the phenylalanine, the CDR3 has a length of 18 residues. The entry retains the CDR3 DNA only, 54 bases that are in frame from base 1.